Listed below are T cell receptor beta chains from one sample, sequenced in a study of spatial heterogeneity in lung cancer. Using its own MiXCR run on the 5' RACE reads, TCRdb lists one record per CDR3 protein. This sample yields over 90,000 distinct CDR3 sequences, of which roughly 10% are seen a single time; about 7% belongs to the top ten. The sample here was PBMCs, taken at surgery. Receptors were obtained from a male donor with early-stage non-small cell lung cancer. CDR3s include the opening cysteine and the closing phenylalanine or tryptophan.

CDR3aa: CASSSPKSGTYEQYF
v_gene: TRBV7-9

CDR3aa: CASSSPAGSTDTQYF
v_gene: TRBV7-2

CDR3aa: CASSTLGQNNEQFF
v_gene: TRBV19

CDR3aa: CASSIAGLANTGELFF
v_gene: TRBV19

CDR3aa: CATSRERAGPYEQYF
v_gene: TRBV15

CDR3aa: CSAGTGSEGGELFF
v_gene: TRBV20-1

CDR3aa: CASSPQPHWNTEAFF
v_gene: TRBV5-5

CDR3aa: CSARDPPDYNSPLHF
v_gene: TRBV20-1

CDR3aa: CASSLIAGGRDTQYF
v_gene: TRBV7-3

CDR3aa: CAISGTGYTDTQYF
v_gene: TRBV10-3